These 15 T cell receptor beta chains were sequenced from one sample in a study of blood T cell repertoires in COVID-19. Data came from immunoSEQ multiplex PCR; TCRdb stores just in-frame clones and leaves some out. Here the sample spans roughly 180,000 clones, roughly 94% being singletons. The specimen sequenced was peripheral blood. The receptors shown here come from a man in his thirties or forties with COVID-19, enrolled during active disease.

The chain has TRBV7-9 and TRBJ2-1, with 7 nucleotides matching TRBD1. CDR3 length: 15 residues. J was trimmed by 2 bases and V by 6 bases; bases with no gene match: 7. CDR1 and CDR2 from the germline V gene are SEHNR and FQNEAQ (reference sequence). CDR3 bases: TGTGCCAGCAGTTTCGGACAGGAAACCTACAATGAGCAGTTCTTC. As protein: CASSFGQETYNEQFF.

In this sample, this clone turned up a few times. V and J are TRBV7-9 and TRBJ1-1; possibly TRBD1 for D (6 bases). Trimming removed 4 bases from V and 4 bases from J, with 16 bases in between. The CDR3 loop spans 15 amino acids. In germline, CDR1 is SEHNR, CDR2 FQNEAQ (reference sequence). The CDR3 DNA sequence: TGTGCCAGCAGCTCCCACCCAGGGGAGGGCACTGAAGCTTTCTTT. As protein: CASSSHPGEGTEAFF.

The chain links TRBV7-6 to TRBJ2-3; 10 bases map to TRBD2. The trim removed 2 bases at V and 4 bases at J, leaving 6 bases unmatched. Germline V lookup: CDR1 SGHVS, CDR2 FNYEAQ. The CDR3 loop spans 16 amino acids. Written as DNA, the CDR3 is TGTGCCAGCAGCTTAAGCGGGGGGGCCAGGGCAGATACGCAGTATTTT. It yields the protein CASSLSGGARADTQYF.

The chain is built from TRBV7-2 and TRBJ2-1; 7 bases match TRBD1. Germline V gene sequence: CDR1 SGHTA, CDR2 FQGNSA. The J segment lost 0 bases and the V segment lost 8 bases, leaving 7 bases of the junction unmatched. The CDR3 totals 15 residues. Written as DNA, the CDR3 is TGTGCCAGCGGGGGACAGCCGAGCTCCTACAATGAGCAGTTCTTC. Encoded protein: CASGGQPSSYNEQFF.

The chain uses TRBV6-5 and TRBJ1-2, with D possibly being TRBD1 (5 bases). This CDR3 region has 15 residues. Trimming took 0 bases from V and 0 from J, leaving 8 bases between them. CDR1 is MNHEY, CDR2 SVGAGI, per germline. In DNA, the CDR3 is TGTGCCAGCAGTTACTCGGTGACAGCTAACTATGGCTACACCTTC. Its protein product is CASSYSVTANYGYTF.

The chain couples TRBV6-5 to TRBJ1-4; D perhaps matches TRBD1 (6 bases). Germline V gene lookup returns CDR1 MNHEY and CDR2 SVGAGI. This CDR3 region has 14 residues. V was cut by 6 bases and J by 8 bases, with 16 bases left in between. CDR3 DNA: TGTGCCAGCAGGGCCGGGACACCTCAGGAAAAACTGTTTTTT. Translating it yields CASRAGTPQEKLFF.

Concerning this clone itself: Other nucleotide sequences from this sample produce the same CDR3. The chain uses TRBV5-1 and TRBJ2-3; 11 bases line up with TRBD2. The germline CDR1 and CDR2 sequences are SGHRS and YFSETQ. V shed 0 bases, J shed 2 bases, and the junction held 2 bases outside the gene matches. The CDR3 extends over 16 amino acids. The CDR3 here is CASSLVLAGVTDTQYF. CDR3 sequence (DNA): TGCGCCAGCAGCTTGGTACTAGCGGGGGTCACAGATACGCAGTATTTT.

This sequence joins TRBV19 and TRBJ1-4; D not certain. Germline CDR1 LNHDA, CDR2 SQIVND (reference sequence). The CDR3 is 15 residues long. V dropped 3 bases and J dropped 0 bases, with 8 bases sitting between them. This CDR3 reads CASSMSTATNEKLFF. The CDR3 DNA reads TGTGCCAGTAGTATGTCAACAGCAACTAATGAAAAACTGTTTTTT.

CDR3 bases: TGTGCCAGCAGCCCCCGGACAGGACGAAATGGCTACACCTTC. The encoded protein is CASSPRTGRNGYTF. The V call is TRBV6-6, the J call TRBJ1-2; 7 positions match TRBD1. The germline CDR1 and CDR2 sequences are MNHNY and SVGAGI (reference sequence). The V segment lost 6 bases and the J segment 6 bases; nucleotides outside the gene matches: 10. This CDR3 is 14 amino acids long.

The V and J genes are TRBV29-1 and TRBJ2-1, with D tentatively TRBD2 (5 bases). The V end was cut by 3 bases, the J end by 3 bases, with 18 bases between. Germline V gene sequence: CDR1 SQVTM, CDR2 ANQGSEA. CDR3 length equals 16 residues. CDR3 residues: CSVDGLSEGFYNEQFF. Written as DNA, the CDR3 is TGCAGCGTTGATGGGTTAAGTGAGGGATTCTACAATGAGCAGTTCTTC.

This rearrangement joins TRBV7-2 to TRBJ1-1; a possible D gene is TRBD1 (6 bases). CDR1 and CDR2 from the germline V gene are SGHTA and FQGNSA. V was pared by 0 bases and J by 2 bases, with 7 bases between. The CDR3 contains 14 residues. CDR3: CASSLAGTNTEAFF. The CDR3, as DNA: TGTGCCAGCAGCTTAGCGGGGACAAACACTGAAGCTTTCTTT.

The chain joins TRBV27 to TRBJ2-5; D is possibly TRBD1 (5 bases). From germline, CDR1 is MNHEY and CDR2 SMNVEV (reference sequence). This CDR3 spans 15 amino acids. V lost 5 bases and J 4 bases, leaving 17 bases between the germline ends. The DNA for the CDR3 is TGTGCCAGCAGTCACAAGGACAAGAAGGGAGAGACCCAGTACTTC. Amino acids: CASSHKDKKGETQYF.

The CDR3 spells CASIAGGSSYEQYF. The CDR3 nucleotides are TGTGCCAGCATAGCGGGGGGTAGCTCCTACGAGCAGTACTTC. The chain couples TRBV27 to TRBJ2-7; 10 nucleotides align to TRBD2. J lost 0 bases, V lost 7 bases, and 3 bases had no gene match. Germline V gene data show CDR1 as MNHEY and CDR2 as SMNVEV (reference sequence). The CDR3 runs 14 residues.

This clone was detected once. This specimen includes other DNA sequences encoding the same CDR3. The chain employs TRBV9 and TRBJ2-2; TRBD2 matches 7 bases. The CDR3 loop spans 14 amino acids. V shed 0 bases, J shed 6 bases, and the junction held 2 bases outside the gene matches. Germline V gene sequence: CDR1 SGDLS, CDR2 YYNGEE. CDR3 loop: CASSVAGGSGELFF. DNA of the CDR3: TGTGCCAGCAGCGTAGCGGGGGGATCCGGGGAGCTGTTTTTT.

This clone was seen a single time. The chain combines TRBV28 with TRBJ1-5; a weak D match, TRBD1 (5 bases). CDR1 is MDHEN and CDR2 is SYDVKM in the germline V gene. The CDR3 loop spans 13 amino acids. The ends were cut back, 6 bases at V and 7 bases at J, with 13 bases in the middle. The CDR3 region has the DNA TGTGCCAGCAGGGCAGGGTCGCGGCAGCCCCAGCATTTT. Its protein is CASRAGSRQPQHF.